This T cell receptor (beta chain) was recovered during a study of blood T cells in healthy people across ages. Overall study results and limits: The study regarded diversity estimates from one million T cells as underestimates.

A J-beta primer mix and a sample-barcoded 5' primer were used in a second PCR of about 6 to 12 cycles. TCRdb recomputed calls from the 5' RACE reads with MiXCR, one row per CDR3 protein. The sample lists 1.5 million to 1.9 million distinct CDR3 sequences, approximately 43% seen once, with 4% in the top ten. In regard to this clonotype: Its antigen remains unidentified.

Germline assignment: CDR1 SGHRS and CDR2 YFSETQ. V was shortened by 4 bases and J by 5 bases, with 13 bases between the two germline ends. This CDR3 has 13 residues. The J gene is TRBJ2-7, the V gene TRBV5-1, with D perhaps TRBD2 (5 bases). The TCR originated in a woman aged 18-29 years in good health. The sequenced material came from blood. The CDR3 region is CASSEGEWNEQYF. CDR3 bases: TGCGCCAGCAGCGAGGGAGAGTGGAACGAGCAGTACTTC.